Following are 9 T cell receptor beta chains from one sample sequenced in a study of CD8+ T cells in alopecia areata. Treatment described: oral pan-JAK inhibitor, 5-10 mg twice daily. RNA extraction and reverse transcription yielded cDNA as sequencing template. Libraries were prepared by immunoSEQ multiplex PCR; TCRdb keeps only in-frame clonotypes and omits some of them. In the table there are just over 150,000 clones, 55% to 75% of which are singletons. The sample was CD4+ T cells sorted from blood, taken at week 4, from a patient treated with tofacitinib. The receptors originated from a human donor with alopecia areata.

V usage is TRBV29-1 and J usage is TRBJ2-1, with D perhaps matching TRBD1 or TRBD2 (6 bases each). V lost 8 bases, J lost 8 bases, and 16 bases lay in between. Germline lookup yields CDR1 SQVTM and CDR2 ANQGSEA. The CDR3 is made up of 12 amino acids. As DNA, the CDR3 is TGCAGCCTACTTTGGGGGGCGGATGAGCAGTTCTTC. Translation: CSLLWGADEQFF.

This chain links TRBV4-1 with TRBJ2-3, with 11 bases matching TRBD2. The CDR3 runs 17 residues. V dropped 1 base and J dropped 2; count of bases not matched to a gene: 5. Germline V gives CDR1 MGHRA, CDR2 YSYEKL. The CDR3 loop reads CASSQGLAGTNTDTQYF. Here the CDR3 DNA reads TGCGCCAGCAGCCAAGGACTAGCGGGGACGAACACAGATACGCAGTATTTT.

This chain links TRBV5-1 with TRBJ2-7, with a possible D match to TRBD1 (6 bases). The CDR3 runs 15 residues. Trimming cost V 3 bases and J 9 bases, with 22 bases left between them. Germline V gene data show CDR1 as SGHRS and CDR2 as YFSETQ. The DNA for the CDR3 is TGCGCCAGCAGCTCGGACGGGACATTCTTCAATGGGCAGTACTTC. Translated, it gives CASSSDGTFFNGQYF.

The chain links TRBV10-3 to TRBJ1-2; 7 positions match TRBD1. Germline V gene lookup returns CDR1 ENHRY and CDR2 SYGVKD. The J segment lost 13 bases and the V segment lost 4 bases, leaving 12 bases of the junction unmatched. The CDR3 runs to 13 residues. The CDR3 protein is CAISGRDSTSVTF. CDR3 in DNA: TGTGCCATCAGTGGCCGGGACAGCACGTCTGTCACCTTC.

This chain joins TRBV6-5 and TRBJ1-1; TRBD1 matches 12 bases. This CDR3 spans 15 amino acids. Germline CDR1 is MNHEY and CDR2 is SVGAGI. V shed 5 bases, J shed 0 bases, and the junction held 1 base outside the gene matches. The CDR3 DNA sequence: TGTGCCAGCAGTGGGACAGGGGGCCTGAACACTGAAGCTTTCTTT. This gives the protein CASSGTGGLNTEAFF.

With regard to this clone: The sample holds other DNA sequences that translate to the same CDR3. The J gene is TRBJ2-5, the V gene TRBV7-2; no firm D call. The V gene lost 1 base and the J gene lost 5 bases, with 8 bases spanning the gap. The germline V gene encodes CDR1 SGHTA and CDR2 FQGNSA. There are 13 residues in the CDR3. CDR3 bases: TGTGCCAGCAGCTTAGAGCTGCAGGAGACCCAGTACTTC. Encoded protein: CASSLELQETQYF.

The rearrangement uses TRBV30 and TRBJ2-3, with D perhaps matching TRBD2 (6 bases). The CDR3 has 13 residues. CDR1 GTSNPN and CDR2 SVGIG come from the germline V gene (reference sequence). V was pared by 3 bases and J by 3 bases, with 10 bases between. In DNA form, the CDR3 reads TGTGCCTGGAGGGTCGGGGGTACAGATACGCAGTATTTT. It is translated as CAWRVGGTDTQYF. The whole variable domain, remainder taken from reference TRBV30 and TRBJ2-3, is SQTIHQWPATLVQPVGSPLSLECTVEGTSNPNLYWYRQAAGRGLQLLFYSVGIGQISSEVPQNLSASRPQDRQFILSSKKLLLSDSGFYLCAWRVGGTDTQYFGPGTRLTVL.

The rearrangement uses TRBV5-1 and TRBJ2-6, with D unclear. V was cut by 7 bases and J by 2 bases, with 10 bases left in between. This CDR3 region has 14 residues. Germline CDR1 is SGHRS and CDR2 is YFSETQ. DNA of the CDR3: TGCGCCAGCTTGAGAGATACTGGGGCCAACGTCCTGACTTTC. Residues: CASLRDTGANVLTF.

The rearrangement joins TRBV11-3 to TRBJ2-2; no clear D gene. The CDR3 loop spans 13 amino acids. Trimming stripped 1 base from V and 4 bases from J, with 4 bases between. Germline CDR1 reads SGHNT; CDR2 reads YENEEA. In DNA, the CDR3 is TGTGCCAGCAGCTTAGTGGCCACCGGGGAGCTGTTTTTT. Its translation is CASSLVATGELFF.